This TCR beta chain was identified in a study of blood T cells in healthy people across ages. Whole-study results and caveats: CMV status of donors was not determined, possibly confounding expanded clonotype changes.

Aged about 6 to 90, donors were systemically healthy Caucasians from Russia. Next came a second PCR, run for about 7 to 12 cycles, which used a sample-barcoded 5' primer along with a J-beta primer mix. MiXCR was run by TCRdb on the 5' RACE reads, yielding one entry per CDR3 protein. The table has 380,000 or so distinct CDR3 sequences, about 52% seen once; the top ten hold 45% to 65%. Trimming shortened V by 0 bases and J by 9 bases, and 12 bases separated the two germline ends. The germline CDR1 and CDR2 sequences are MNHEY and SVGAGI. The length of the CDR3 is 15 residues. Details on this clonotype: Its antigen is as yet unknown.

The sequence was collected from a man aged 55 to 70 in good health. Specimen: blood. The chain carries TRBV6-5 and TRBJ1-6; no clear D. For the CDR3, the DNA is TGTGCCAGCAGTTACTCAGGACCAGGAGTTTCACCCCTCCACTTT. Translated, it gives CASSYSGPGVSPLHF.